These 28 T cell receptor beta chains share one sample of origin, sequenced in a study of T cells in Graves' hyperthyroidism and ophthalmopathy. Researchers amplified the TCR beta CDR3 regions from RNA transcripts. The TCR CDR3 was amplified in a first-round RT-PCR using the HTBI primer set. TCRdb re-called the multiplex PCR reads with MiXCR, one entry per CDR3 protein. The table includes 75,000 to 100,000 distinct CDR3 sequences, about 51% detected once. The sequencing sample was made of blood. The receptors derive from a woman between 40 and 50 years old with Graves' hyperthyroidism.

Comments on this clonotype: One end of the junction fails to match germline, which may point to a read error. Here the CDR3 reads CASRASNQPLAGAETQYF. The CDR3 DNA is TGCGCCAGCAGGGCTAGCAATCAGCCCCTAGCGGGAGCTGAGACCCAGTACTTC. This chain joins TRBV7-9 and TRBJ2-5, with 10 bases fitting TRBD2. The CDR3 loop spans 18 amino acids. CDR1 SEHNR and CDR2 FQNEAQ come from the germline V gene (reference sequence).

The chain uses TRBV2 and TRBJ1-1, with 10 nucleotides matching TRBD1. Per germline, CDR1 SNHLY and CDR2 FYNNEI. There are 15 residues in the CDR3. With V trimmed by 6 bases and J by 1 base, 5 bases remained unmatched. CDR3 bases: TGTGCCAGCAGAGCAGGACAGGGGGGGAACACTGAAGCTTTCTTT. It translates to CASRAGQGGNTEAFF.

CDR3 protein: CAISEVGISNQPQHF. CDR3 sequence (DNA): TGTGCCATCAGTGAGGTAGGGATCAGCAATCAGCCCCAGCATTTT. The chain combines TRBV10-3 with TRBJ1-5; D unclear. The germline gives CDR1 ENHRY, CDR2 SYGVKD. The CDR3 loop spans 15 amino acids. V lost 2 bases and J lost 1, with 9 bases in between.

This clonotype was observed at least ten times. This chain joins TRBV7-2 and TRBJ1-1; 7 bases map to TRBD1. CDR3 length: 15 residues. J was trimmed by 5 bases and V by 5 bases; bases with no gene match: 11. CDR1 and CDR2 from the germline V gene are SGHTA and FQGNSA. The CDR3 reads CASSDRQGSYTEAFF. The CDR3 DNA reads as TGTGCCAGCAGCGATCGACAGGGCAGTTATACTGAAGCTTTCTTT.

This clonotype showed up just once. With a much larger clone just one base away, this may be a read error. The conserved phenylalanine or tryptophan normally closing the CDR3 is absent here, so this likely arose from a read error. The chain uses TRBV7-9 and TRBJ2-3, with D perhaps matching TRBD2 (5 bases). V was pared by 5 bases and J by 2 bases, with 5 bases between. CDR1 and CDR2 from the germline V gene are SEHNR and FQNEAQ (reference sequence). The CDR3 is made up of 12 amino acids. The CDR3 DNA reads TGTGCCAGCAGCCGGGACACAGATACGCAGTATCTT. Protein: CASSRDTDTQYL.

This sequence joins TRBV7-3 and TRBJ2-5, with a weak D call TRBD2 (5 bases). V lost 4 bases and J 7 bases, leaving 13 bases between the germline ends. The CDR3 contains 13 residues. CDR1 and CDR2 from the germline V gene are SGHTA and FQGTGA. The CDR3 DNA is TGTGCCAGCAGCTCACGGTCAGGAGGGACCCAGTACTTC. As protein: CASSSRSGGTQYF.

The chain combines TRBV29-1 with TRBJ2-5, with 9 bases fitting TRBD1. The CDR3 consists of 14 residues. The germline gives CDR1 SQVTM, CDR2 ANQGSEA. Trimming cost V 5 bases and J 4 bases; bases outside gene matches: 8. CDR3 in DNA: TGCAGCGTTACCGGGACAGGGTTTCCAGAGACCCAGTACTTC. Amino acid sequence: CSVTGTGFPETQYF. Full variable domain (remainder filled in from reference TRBV29-1 and TRBJ2-5): SAVISQKPSRDICQRGTSLTIQCQVDSQVTMMFWYRQQPGQSLTLIATANQGSEATYESGFVIDKFPISRPNLTFSTLTVSNMSPEDSSIYLCSVTGTGFPETQYFGPGTRLLVL.

At least ten counts were recorded for this clonotype. The chain carries TRBV5-1 and TRBJ2-7; 10 bases map to TRBD2. CDR3 length: 16 amino acids. Germline V gene lookup returns CDR1 SGHRS and CDR2 YFSETQ. J lost 7 bases, V lost 1 base, and 11 bases had no gene match. CDR3 DNA sequence: TGCGCCAGCAGCTTGACGGCTAGCGGGAGCGTGGGGGAGCAGTACTTC. The encoded protein is CASSLTASGSVGEQYF.

V gene TRBV23-1 combines with J gene TRBJ2-5; D might be TRBD1 (8 bases). TRBV23-1 qualifies as an ORF whose function is uncertain. The CDR3 length is 13 residues. V was clipped by 8 bases and J by 9 bases, with 19 bases between them. The CDR3 protein is CASLTGAGAAQYF. CDR3 DNA: TGCGCCAGCTTGACAGGGGCGGGGGCCGCCCAGTACTTC.

The gene calls are TRBV5-8 and TRBJ1-4, with TRBD1 identical over 10 bases. V lost 6 bases to trimming and J lost 12 bases; unmatched junction nucleotides: 8. The germline V gene encodes CDR1 SGHTS and CDR2 YDEGEE. This CDR3 comprises 13 residues. CDR3 sequence: CASTHRGTGELFF. The DNA of the CDR3 is TGTGCCAGCACACACCGCGGGACAGGGGAACTGTTTTTT.

The chain uses TRBV2 and TRBJ1-3, with TRBD1 matching 7 bases. With V trimmed by 11 bases and J by 0 bases, 10 bases remained unmatched. Germline V gene sequence: CDR1 SNHLY, CDR2 FYNNEI. This CDR3 is 15 amino acids long. CDR3 DNA sequence: TGTGCCGGCACCCTCGACAGGGACTCTGGAAACACCATATATTTT. Amino acid sequence: CAGTLDRDSGNTIYF.

The chain employs TRBV7-3 and TRBJ2-5; the D call may be TRBD1 or TRBD2 (5 bases each). The germline CDR1 and CDR2 sequences are SGHTA and FQGTGA. V shed 0 bases and J shed 5 bases, with 10 bases lying between them. CDR3 length: 14 amino acids. The DNA for the CDR3 is TGTGCCAGCAGCTTAACGTGGGACGGGGAGACCCAGTACTTC. Encoded protein: CASSLTWDGETQYF.

This clonotype was seen repeatedly, ten times or more. The V gene is TRBV2, the J gene TRBJ2-5; 7 bases fit TRBD1. The J segment lost 3 bases and the V segment lost 7 bases, leaving 5 bases of the junction unmatched. The length of the CDR3 is 13 residues. Germline V gene data show CDR1 as SNHLY and CDR2 as FYNNEI. The CDR3 here is CASTLGQKETQYF. CDR3 nucleotide sequence: TGTGCCAGCACCTTGGGACAGAAAGAGACCCAGTACTTC. Full variable domain (rest looked up from reference TRBV2 and TRBJ2-5): EPEVTQTPSHQVTQMGQEVILRCVPISNHLYFYWYRQILGQKVEFLVSFYNNEISEKSEIFDDQFSVERPDGSNFTLKIRSTKLEDSAMYFCASTLGQKETQYFGPGTRLLVL.

This chain links TRBV29-1 with TRBJ2-5; 7 positions match TRBD1. Germline loops: CDR1 SQVTM, CDR2 ANQGSEA. The V segment lost 7 bases and the J segment 4 bases; nucleotides outside the gene matches: 3. This CDR3 spans 11 amino acids. The CDR3 DNA reads TGCAGCGCCGGGACAGTAGAGACCCAGTACTTC. Its translation: CSAGTVETQYF.

With regard to this clonotype: This may stem from a read error, because a much larger clone lies one nucleotide away. The chain employs TRBV25-1 and TRBJ1-1; tentatively, D is TRBD1 (5 bases). The CDR3 has 15 amino acids. Germline CDR1 reads MGHDK; CDR2 reads SYGVNS. The CDR3 nucleotides are TGTGCCAGCTTGGTGGCAGGGCCCATGAACACTGAAGTTTTCTTT. It codes for CASLVAGPMNTEVFF.

This clonotype showed up many times. The chain has TRBV7-9 and TRBJ2-7, with TRBD1 matching over 9 bases. This CDR3 has 15 amino acids. Looked up from germline, CDR1 is SEHNR and CDR2 is FQNEAQ (reference sequence). Trimming cost V 5 bases and J 3 bases; bases outside gene matches: 8. The CDR3 bases are TGTGCCAGCAGCCCGGTGTGGGGACAGGGCTACGAGCAGTACTTC. Its protein product is CASSPVWGQGYEQYF.

Details on this clonotype: A read error is likely, as this CDR3 ends without the conserved phenylalanine or tryptophan. The chain links TRBV5-1 to TRBJ1-1; weak D call: TRBD1 (5 bases). The CDR3 is made up of 13 amino acids. Germline CDR1 is SGHRS and CDR2 is YFSETQ. V lost 0 bases, J lost 2 bases, and 5 bases lay in between. In nucleotides, the CDR3 is TGCGCCAGCAGCTTGGGGGGCAACACTGAAGCTTTCTCT. Encoded protein: CASSLGGNTEAFS.

The CDR3 sequence: CASRGDTQYF. The CDR3 DNA reads TGTGCCAGCAGAGGTGATACGCAGTATTTT. The V and J genes are TRBV7-2 and TRBJ2-3; D uncertain. The germline V gene has CDR1 SGHTA and CDR2 FQGNSA. V lost 6 bases and J lost 6, with 4 bases in between. The CDR3 spans 10 residues.

V and J are TRBV7-9 and TRBJ2-1; perhaps TRBD2 as D (6 bases). The V and J ends lost 5 bases and 4 bases respectively, with 21 bases between them. This CDR3 has 17 amino acids. Germline V gives CDR1 SEHNR, CDR2 FQNEAQ (reference sequence). The CDR3 nucleotides are TGTGCCAGCAGCGCGGGATCTTTGCGGGGCCTTTACAATGAGCAGTTCTTC. Translating it yields CASSAGSLRGLYNEQFF.

This chain connects TRBV7-4 to TRBJ2-5; TRBD1 aligns across 11 bases. Germline V CDR1 and CDR2: SGHVT, SQSDAQ. The CDR3 has 16 amino acids. Trimming cost V 2 bases and J 4 bases; bases outside gene matches: 6. The chain's CDR3 is CASSLSGTGGGETQYF. As DNA, the CDR3 is TGTGCCAGCAGCTTATCAGGGACAGGGGGAGGAGAGACCCAGTACTTC. Looking up the rest from reference TRBV7-4 and TRBJ2-5 gives the full variable domain: GAGVSQSPRYKVAKRGRDVALRCDSISGHVTLYWYRQTLGQGSEVLTYSQSDAQRDKSGRPSGRFSAERPERSVSTLKIQRTEQGDSAVYLCASSLSGTGGGETQYFGPGTRLLVL.

As concerns this clonotype: Just one base apart from a much larger clone, this may be a read error. This sequence joins TRBV5-6 and TRBJ2-7, with 7 bases matching TRBD2. This CDR3 is 14 amino acids long. CDR1 SGHDT and CDR2 YYEEEE come from the germline V gene. CDR3: CASTRLGGGYERYF. CDR3 nucleotide sequence: TGTGCCAGCACCCGCCTTGGGGGGGGGTACGAGCGGTACTTC.

The chain has TRBV29-1 and TRBJ1-2; D is undetermined. Germline lookup yields CDR1 SQVTM and CDR2 ANQGSEA. The CDR3 is made up of 11 amino acids. V shed 7 bases and J shed 8 bases, with 14 bases lying between them. CDR3 sequence: CSAGRGGGYTF. CDR3 nucleotide sequence: TGCAGCGCTGGGAGAGGTGGAGGCTACACCTTC.

V and J are TRBV20-1 and TRBJ1-2; 8 bases are a match to TRBD1. V was pared by 5 bases and J by 10 bases, with 9 bases of the junction left unmatched. CDR1 is DFQATT and CDR2 is SNEGSKA in the germline V gene (reference sequence). The CDR3 runs 12 residues. The CDR3 nucleotides read TGCAGTGCTGACGGACAGGGCTTCGACTACACCTTC. Its protein is CSADGQGFDYTF.

J is TRBJ2-3 and V is TRBV7-2, with D possibly TRBD2 on 5 matching bases. The V gene's germline CDR1 is SGHTA and CDR2 FQGNSA. Trimming left V 4 bases short and J 11 bases short, with 16 bases between. The CDR3 spans 13 residues. CDR3: CASSSGRTEGQYF. In DNA, the CDR3 is TGTGCCAGCAGCTCCGGGCGTACAGAGGGGCAGTATTTT.

In regard to this clonotype: An end of the junction does not agree with germline; a read error may underlie this. The CDR3 nucleotides are TGTGCCAGCAGCTTTCAGGGACTAGCGGCCCACTCCTACGAGCAGTACTTC. Its protein is CASSFQGLAAHSYEQYF. The chain employs TRBV5-1 and TRBJ2-7, with 11 bases aligning to TRBD2. Looked up from germline, CDR1 is SGHRS and CDR2 is YFSETQ. The CDR3 has 17 residues. The variable domain in full, with the rest retrieved from reference TRBV5-1 and TRBJ2-7, is KAGVTQTPRYLIKTRGQQVTLSCSPISGHRSVSWYQQTPGQGLQFLFEYFSETQRNKGNFPGRFSGRQFSNSRSEMNVSTLELGDSALYLCASSFQGLAAHSYEQYFGPGTRLTVT.

The gene calls are TRBV6-1 and TRBJ2-5; TRBD2 matches at 14 bases. Germline V lookup: CDR1 MNHNS, CDR2 SASEGT. The junction had 14 bases not matched to a gene; V was cut back by 7 bases and J by 4 bases. The CDR3 covers 18 residues. In DNA form, the CDR3 reads TGTGCCAGCAACCCCCTCGGACTAGCGGGAGGAATGGCAGAGACCCAGTACTTC. As protein: CASNPLGLAGGMAETQYF.

This clonotype turned up a few times. The chain combines TRBV20-1 with TRBJ2-1, with 14 bases aligning to TRBD2. CDR1 and CDR2 from the germline V gene are DFQATT and SNEGSKA (reference sequence). This CDR3 has 14 residues. Trimming at V came to 0 bases and at J to 15 bases, leaving 7 bases not matched to a gene. Here the CDR3 DNA reads TGCAGTGCTAGAGATCGGACTAGCGGGAGGTCCACGTTCTTC. Amino acid sequence: CSARDRTSGRSTFF.

As regards this clonotype: One junction end disagrees with the germline gene, perhaps due to a read error. The chain has TRBV20-1 and TRBJ2-2, with a weak D call TRBD2 (6 bases). This CDR3 has 15 residues. CDR1 DFQATT and CDR2 SNEGSKA come from the germline V gene (reference sequence). Here the CDR3 reads CSARGSTRNTGELSW. The CDR3, as DNA: TGCAGTGCTAGAGGGTCGACTAGGAACACCGGGGAGCTGTCTTGG.